A selection of T cell receptor beta chains follows, all from one sample in a study of T cells in Graves' hyperthyroidism and ophthalmopathy. TCRdb recomputed calls from the multiplex PCR reads with MiXCR, one row per CDR3 protein. The data show roughly 700,000 distinct CDR3 sequences, with about 15% seen just once and roughly 10% held by the top ten. The source material was blood. Receptors were obtained from a woman under 30 with Graves' hyperthyroidism. Each CDR3 is given with its conserved first and last residue. Fields, in order: V gene, J gene, CDR3 length, clone size, D gene, CDR3 protein, CDR3 DNA. D genes are given only for firm matches. Clone size appears in some rows only: once, few, many, or a class for an expanded clone.

v_call: TRBV20-1; j_call: TRBJ2-1; cdr3_length: 13; clone_size: few; d_call: TRBD2; cdr3_aa: CSARREGHHEQFF; cdr3_nt: TGCAGTGCGAGGCGGGAGGGTCACCATGAGCAGTTCTTC
v_call: TRBV7-2; j_call: TRBJ2-1; cdr3_length: 15; clone_size: NA; d_call: TRBD2; cdr3_aa: CASSLALAGGNEQFF; cdr3_nt: TGTGCCAGCAGCTTAGCACTAGCGGGAGGTAATGAGCAGTTCTTC
v_call: TRBV19; j_call: TRBJ1-2; cdr3_length: 14; clone_size: few; d_call: NA; cdr3_aa: CASSLREGRYGYTF; cdr3_nt: TGTGCCAGTAGTCTTCGAGAGGGCCGCTATGGCTACACCTTC
v_call: TRBV24-1; j_call: TRBJ2-2; cdr3_length: 12; clone_size: NA; d_call: NA; cdr3_aa: CATENRRGELFF; cdr3_nt: TGTGCCACCGAAAACCGTAGGGGGGAGCTGTTTTTT
v_call: TRBV10-2; j_call: TRBJ2-1; cdr3_length: 17; clone_size: NA; d_call: NA; cdr3_aa: CAPHRVEPATLQNEQFF; cdr3_nt: TGCGCCCCTCACAGGGTCGAGCCCGCCACCCTACAGAATGAGCAGTTCTTC
v_call: TRBV7-3; j_call: TRBJ2-5; cdr3_length: 11; clone_size: many; d_call: NA; cdr3_aa: CATAHQETQYF; cdr3_nt: TGTGCCACCGCACATCAAGAGACCCAGTACTTC
v_call: TRBV7-9; j_call: TRBJ2-1; cdr3_length: 14; clone_size: many; d_call: NA; cdr3_aa: CASSSDVFVNEQFF; cdr3_nt: TGTGCCAGCAGCTCAGACGTCTTTGTTAATGAGCAGTTCTTC
v_call: TRBV19; j_call: TRBJ1-4; cdr3_length: 13; clone_size: NA; d_call: NA; cdr3_aa: CASNRRVDEKLFF; cdr3_nt: TGTGCCAGTAATAGACGGGTTGATGAAAAACTGTTTTTT
v_call: TRBV4-3; j_call: TRBJ2-7; cdr3_length: 14; clone_size: NA; d_call: NA; cdr3_aa: CVSINLRHSYEQYF; cdr3_nt: TGCGTCAGCATCAACCTTCGACACTCCTACGAGCAGTACTTC
v_call: TRBV25-1; j_call: TRBJ2-2; cdr3_length: 12; clone_size: NA; d_call: NA; cdr3_aa: CASSYPSGELFF; cdr3_nt: TGTGCCAGCAGTTACCCTTCAGGGGAGCTGTTTTTT
v_call: TRBV12-3/TRBV12-4; j_call: TRBJ1-1; cdr3_length: 16; clone_size: many; d_call: TRBD1; cdr3_aa: CASSIAGTGGNTEAFF; cdr3_nt: TGTGCCAGCAGTATTGCCGGGACAGGGGGGAACACTGAAGCTTTCTTT
v_call: TRBV18; j_call: TRBJ2-1; cdr3_length: 16; clone_size: NA; d_call: NA; cdr3_aa: CASSPTGPGVADEQFF; cdr3_nt: TGTGCCAGCTCACCAACGGGGCCAGGGGTCGCGGATGAGCAGTTCTTC
v_call: TRBV7-2; j_call: TRBJ2-7; cdr3_length: 16; clone_size: few; d_call: TRBD1; cdr3_aa: CASSLRLGTGTYEQYF; cdr3_nt: TGTGCCAGCAGCTTAAGGTTGGGGACAGGAACTTACGAGCAGTACTTC
v_call: TRBV29-1; j_call: TRBJ1-1; cdr3_length: 12; clone_size: NA; d_call: TRBD1; cdr3_aa: CSVDRTGTEAFF; cdr3_nt: TGCAGCGTTGACCGGACAGGCACTGAAGCTTTCTTT
v_call: TRBV3-1; j_call: TRBJ1-2; cdr3_length: 16; clone_size: NA; d_call: TRBD1; cdr3_aa: CASSQPPGQGGYGYTF; cdr3_nt: TGTGCCAGCAGCCAACCGCCGGGACAGGGGGGCTATGGCTACACCTTC
v_call: TRBV10-1; j_call: TRBJ2-1; cdr3_length: 17; clone_size: NA; d_call: TRBD2; cdr3_aa: CASRRTRSSLFFPEQFF; cdr3_nt: TGCGCCAGCAGAAGGACTAGATCCTCCCTCTTCTTTCCTGAGCAGTTCTTC
v_call: TRBV7-9; j_call: TRBJ2-7; cdr3_length: 13; clone_size: many; d_call: NA; cdr3_aa: CASSRNGPYEQYF; cdr3_nt: TGTGCCAGCAGCCGGAACGGCCCCTACGAGCAGTACTTC
v_call: TRBV19; j_call: TRBJ2-2; cdr3_length: 14; clone_size: few; d_call: NA; cdr3_aa: CASVRGDSTGELFF; cdr3_nt: TGTGCCAGTGTGCGGGGCGATAGCACCGGGGAGCTGTTTTTT
v_call: TRBV5-5; j_call: TRBJ2-7; cdr3_length: 15; clone_size: many; d_call: NA; cdr3_aa: CASSLEMQGAWEQYF; cdr3_nt: TGTGCCAGCAGCTTGGAAATGCAGGGCGCCTGGGAGCAGTACTTC
v_call: TRBV19; j_call: TRBJ1-1; cdr3_length: 16; clone_size: NA; d_call: NA; cdr3_aa: CASSRGGGGWKDEAFF; cdr3_nt: TGTGCCAGTAGTCGAGGGGGAGGGGGTTGGAAGGATGAAGCTTTCTTT
v_call: TRBV5-5; j_call: TRBJ1-2; cdr3_length: 15; clone_size: many; d_call: TRBD1; cdr3_aa: CASSARGANLYGYTF; cdr3_nt: TGTGCCAGCAGCGCCAGGGGGGCGAACCTCTATGGCTACACCTTC
v_call: TRBV7-8; j_call: TRBJ2-3; cdr3_length: 14; clone_size: many; d_call: NA; cdr3_aa: CASSLAGSGNTQYF; cdr3_nt: TGTGCCAGCAGCTTAGCAGGGTCGGGGAATACGCAGTATTTT
v_call: TRBV14; j_call: TRBJ2-1; cdr3_length: 16; clone_size: many; d_call: NA; cdr3_aa: CASSQGWGQGYNEQFF; cdr3_nt: TGTGCCAGCAGCCAAGGCTGGGGGCAGGGCTACAATGAGCAGTTCTTC
v_call: TRBV5-1; j_call: TRBJ2-5; cdr3_length: 10; clone_size: NA; d_call: NA; cdr3_aa: CASKDETQYF; cdr3_nt: TGCGCCAGCAAGGACGAGACCCAGTACTTC
v_call: TRBV18; j_call: TRBJ2-1; cdr3_length: 17; clone_size: many; d_call: NA; cdr3_aa: CASSPQQSGTSYNEQFF; cdr3_nt: TGTGCCAGCTCACCGCAGCAGTCGGGAACATCCTACAATGAGCAGTTCTTC
v_call: TRBV4-2; j_call: TRBJ2-3; cdr3_length: 13; clone_size: NA; d_call: NA; cdr3_aa: CASSQDNTDTQYF; cdr3_nt: TGTGCCAGCAGCCAAGACAACACAGATACGCAGTATTTT